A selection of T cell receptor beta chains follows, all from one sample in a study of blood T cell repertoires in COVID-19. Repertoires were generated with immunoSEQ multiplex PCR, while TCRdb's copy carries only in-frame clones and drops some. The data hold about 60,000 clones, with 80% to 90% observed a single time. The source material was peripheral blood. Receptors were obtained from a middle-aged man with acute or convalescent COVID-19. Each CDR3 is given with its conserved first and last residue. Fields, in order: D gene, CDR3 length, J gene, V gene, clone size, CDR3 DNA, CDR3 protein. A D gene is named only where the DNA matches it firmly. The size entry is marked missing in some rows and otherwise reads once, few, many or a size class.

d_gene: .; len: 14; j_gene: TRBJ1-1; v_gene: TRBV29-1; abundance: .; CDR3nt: TGCAGCGTTACCCTAATGCTAGGGAACACTGAAGCTTTCTTT; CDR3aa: CSVTLMLGNTEAFF
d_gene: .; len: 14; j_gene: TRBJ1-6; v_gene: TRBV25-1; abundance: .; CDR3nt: TGTGCCAGCAGTGGTGGACAGCCAAATTCACCCCTCCACTTT; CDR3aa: CASSGGQPNSPLHF
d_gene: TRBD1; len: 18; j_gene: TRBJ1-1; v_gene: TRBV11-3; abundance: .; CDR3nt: TGTGCCAGCAGCTTACCTTTGGGACGTGGACAGGGGGACACTGAAGCTTTCTTT; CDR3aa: CASSLPLGRGQGDTEAFF
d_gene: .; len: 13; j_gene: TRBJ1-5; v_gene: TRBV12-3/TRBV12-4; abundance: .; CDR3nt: TGTGCCAGCAGTTTGGGAGGGAGCCAGCCCCAGCATTTT; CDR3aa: CASSLGGSQPQHF
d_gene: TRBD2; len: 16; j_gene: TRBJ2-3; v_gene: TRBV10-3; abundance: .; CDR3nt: TGTGCCATCAGTGTGCAGGGCGGGGGGCCCACAGATACGCAGTATTTT; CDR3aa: CAISVQGGGPTDTQYF
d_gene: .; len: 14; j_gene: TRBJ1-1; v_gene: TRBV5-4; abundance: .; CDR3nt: TGTGCCAGCAGGCCAACAGGGATTGGATCTGAAGCTTTCTTT; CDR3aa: CASRPTGIGSEAFF
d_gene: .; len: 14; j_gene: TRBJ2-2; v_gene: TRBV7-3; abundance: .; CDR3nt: TGTGCCAGCAGCGCGACATTGAACACCGGGGAGCTGTTTTTT; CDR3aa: CASSATLNTGELFF
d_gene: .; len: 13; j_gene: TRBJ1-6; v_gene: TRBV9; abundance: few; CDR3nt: TGTGCCAGCAGCTTAACAGATTATTCACCCCTCCACTTT; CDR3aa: CASSLTDYSPLHF
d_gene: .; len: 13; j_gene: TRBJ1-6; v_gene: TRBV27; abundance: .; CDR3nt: TGTGCCAGCAGTTCACGGGTTAATTCACCCCTCCACTTT; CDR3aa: CASSSRVNSPLHF
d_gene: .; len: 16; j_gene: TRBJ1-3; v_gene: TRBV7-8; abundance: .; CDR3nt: TGTGCCAGCAGGGGGAGGGGACCGATCTCTGGAAACACCATATATTTT; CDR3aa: CASRGRGPISGNTIYF
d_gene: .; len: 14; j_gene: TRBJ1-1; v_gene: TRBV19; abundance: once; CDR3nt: TGTGCCAGTAGTTCCCGGACAGCGAACACTGAAGCTTTCTTT; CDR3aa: CASSSRTANTEAFF